This TCR beta chain is drawn from a study of human T cells and chemical hapten exposure. Across the study: The patient population, which was mostly female, had alopecia areata, totalis or universalis.

The time point here: pre-sensitization, week 0. The treatment was: therapeutic diphenylcyclopropenone sensitization with weekly scalp DPC. About this clonotype itself: Its target is not known.

TCRdb fed the RACE reads into MiXCR, producing one record per CDR3 protein. The sample has 270,000 or so distinct CDR3 sequences; approximately 7.5% are singletons. V was pared by 0 bases and J by 0 bases, with 10 bases between. The CDR3 loop spans 16 amino acids. The V gene's germline CDR1 is SGHKS and CDR2 YYEKEE (reference sequence). The study, taken as a whole, reports: No change in TCRs above 1 in 1000 frequency was produced by DPC sensitization.

The rearrangement uses TRBV5-5 and TRBJ2-1; the D is unclear. Material: whole blood, obtained in connection with sensitization to the hapten diphenylcyclopropenone (DPC). The sequence was obtained from a man aged 18 to 29 with alopecia areata. Some clones in this sample may be carry-over from other donors' samples. This CDR3 is CASSLDFLSSYNEQFF. The CDR3 DNA is TGTGCCAGCAGCTTGGATTTCCTTAGCTCCTACAATGAGCAGTTCTTC.